This T cell receptor beta chain was found in a study of blood T cell repertoires in COVID-19. In the study overall: Acute and convalescent COVID-19 samples came from the United States, Italy and Spain. PBMCs, B-cell-depleted T cells, or T cells were the source of the cDNA or gDNA that made up the material.

The CDR3 runs to 14 residues. Trimming cost V 3 bases and J 0 bases; bases outside gene matches: 0. Germline CDR1 SGHDN, CDR2 FVKESK. In the original workflow: Amplified reference gene primers provided the basis for estimating nucleated cell counts. TCRdb keeps only in-frame clones here, not all; method: immunoSEQ multiplex PCR. For V, J and clone size, that table is used; D and trimming come from the DNA. The sample carries 150,000 or so clones, around 84% recorded once. Sequencing was done on a sample of peripheral blood. V gene TRBV14 combines with J gene TRBJ2-7, with 9 nucleotides matching TRBD2. The clonotype comes from a human donor with acute or convalescent COVID-19. The donor label of this sample is uncertain. The CDR3 DNA sequence: TGTGCCAGCAGCCATAGCGGGGGCTCCTACGAGCAGTACTTC. Its translation: CASSHSGGSYEQYF.